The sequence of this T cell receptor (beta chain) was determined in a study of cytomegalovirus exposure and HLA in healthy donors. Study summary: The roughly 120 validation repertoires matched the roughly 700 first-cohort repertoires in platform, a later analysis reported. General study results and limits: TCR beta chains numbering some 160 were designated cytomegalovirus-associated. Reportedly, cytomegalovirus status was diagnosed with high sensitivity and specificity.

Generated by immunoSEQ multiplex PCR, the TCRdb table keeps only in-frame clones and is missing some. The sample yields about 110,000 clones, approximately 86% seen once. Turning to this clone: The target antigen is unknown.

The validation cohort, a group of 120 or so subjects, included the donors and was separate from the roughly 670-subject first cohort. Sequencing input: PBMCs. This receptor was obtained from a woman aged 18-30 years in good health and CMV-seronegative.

The CDR3 sequence is CAWSPGQSYGYTF. CDR3 nucleotide sequence: TGTGCCTGGAGCCCGGGACAGAGCTATGGCTACACCTTC. This chain connects TRBV30 to TRBJ1-2; 7 positions match TRBD1. The CDR3 totals 13 residues. Germline loops: CDR1 GTSNPN, CDR2 SVGIG (reference sequence). The trim removed 3 bases at V and 4 bases at J, leaving 5 bases unmatched.